A single sample gave rise to the 27 T cell receptor beta chains below, sequenced in a study of shared clonotypes between healthy human individuals. Assay: immunoSEQ multiplex PCR; the TCRdb copy retains only in-frame clones and omits some. The table has over a million clones, approximately 76% seen once. Sequencing was done on a sample of memory CD4+ T cells sorted from blood. Subset of the sample: CD45RA-negative fraction. Receptors were obtained from a man younger than 30 in good health.

This clone was observed a handful of times. The CDR3 DNA reads TGCGCCAGCAGCCCCATAACAGGGGGTCTTTACAATGAGCAGTTCTTC. Translation: CASSPITGGLYNEQFF. The V call is TRBV4-1, the J call TRBJ2-1; 8 nucleotides line up with TRBD1. J gave up 4 bases and V 4 bases, and 9 bases lay outside the gene matches. The germline V gene encodes CDR1 MGHRA and CDR2 YSYEKL. The CDR3 totals 16 residues.

In regard to this clone: In this CDR3 the conserved last residue, phenylalanine or tryptophan, is missing, so a read error is likely. The DNA is omitted, as the CDR3 cannot be located on it reliably, and the CDR3 follows TCRdb's listing. J is TRBJ2-7 and V is TRBV5-6; TRBD1, the table's D call, was not compared with the DNA. The germline gives CDR1 SGHDT, CDR2 YYEEEE. The CDR3 extends over 13 residues, inclusive of both ends. This CDR3 reads CASSGPSGTGIVL.

CDR3 nucleotides: TGTGCCAGCAGCAAAGTAACCCACGAGCAGTACTTC. It yields the protein CASSKVTHEQYF. The chain is built from TRBV21-1 and TRBJ2-7. TRBV21-1 has pseudogene status. The CDR3 length is 12 residues.

This clone was seen more than once but under ten times. The chain has TRBV9 and TRBJ2-7, with 12 bases identical to TRBD2. The CDR3 runs 16 residues. Germline V lookup: CDR1 SGDLS, CDR2 YYNGEE. The V segment lost 3 bases and the J segment 2 bases; nucleotides outside the gene matches: 6. CDR3 residues: CASSAGTSGSAYEQYF. The CDR3 DNA sequence: TGTGCCAGCAGCGCGGGGACTAGCGGGTCTGCCTACGAGCAGTACTTC.

This clone came up a few times. V usage is TRBV18 and J usage is TRBJ1-1; D gene unclear. Trimming took off 0 bases at V and 9 bases at J, with 11 bases between the two ends. Germline CDR1 is KGHSH and CDR2 is LQKENI. This CDR3 is 13 amino acids long. DNA of the CDR3: TGTGCCAGCTCACCACCGTCGGACGTAAAAGCTTTCTTT. It is translated as CASSPPSDVKAFF.

The rearrangement joins TRBV7-3 to TRBJ2-1; 10 bases align to TRBD2. The CDR3 extends over 15 amino acids. The J segment lost 9 bases and the V segment lost 1 base, leaving 6 bases of the junction unmatched. CDR1 and CDR2 from the germline V gene are SGHTA and FQGTGA. The CDR3 DNA sequence: TGTGCCAGCAGCTTAAAAGCGGGGGGGCCCATTGAGCAGTTCTTC. The encoded protein is CASSLKAGGPIEQFF.

This chain uses TRBV19 with TRBJ1-5; 10 nucleotides agree with TRBD1. Germline V CDR1 and CDR2: LNHDA, SQIVND (reference sequence). The CDR3 has 15 amino acids. With V trimmed by 6 bases and J by 7 bases, 9 bases remained unmatched. DNA for the CDR3: TGTGCCAGTAGGCTTTCCGGGACAGGGGACCAGCCCCAGCATTTT. It encodes CASRLSGTGDQPQHF.

This clone has a handful of counts. The sample holds other DNA sequences that translate to the same CDR3. The V and J genes are TRBV10-3 and TRBJ2-3; 8 nucleotides agree with TRBD2. With V trimmed by 8 bases and J by 2 bases, 3 bases remained unmatched. The CDR3 contains 13 residues. Germline CDR1 ENHRY, CDR2 SYGVKD. CDR3 loop: CAISGGATDTQYF. The CDR3 region has the DNA TGTGCCATCTCGGGAGGGGCCACAGATACGCAGTATTTT.

The chain employs TRBV29-1 and TRBJ1-4; D gene uncertain. V lost 5 bases and J lost 5, with 12 bases in between. This CDR3 spans 13 amino acids. CDR1 is SQVTM, CDR2 ANQGSEA, per germline. Written as DNA, the CDR3 is TGCAGCGTTCGGGTGGTGGTAAATGAAAAACTGTTTTTT. This gives the protein CSVRVVVNEKLFF.

In nucleotides, the CDR3 is TGTGCCAGCTCACCATTAGGAAACAATGAGCAGTTCTTC. Protein: CASSPLGNNEQFF. The chain links TRBV18 to TRBJ2-1; D gene unclear. This CDR3 contains 13 residues. V was trimmed by 2 bases and J by 5 bases, leaving 7 bases between them. In germline, CDR1 is KGHSH, CDR2 LQKENI.

The V gene is TRBV15, the J gene TRBJ2-1; D unresolved. The CDR3 runs 15 residues. Trimming cost V 2 bases and J 8 bases, with 16 bases left between them. The germline gives CDR1 LNHNV, CDR2 YYDKDF (reference sequence). The CDR3 DNA follows: TGTGCCACCAGCAGATCTCCGGACCCCTCAGATGAGCAGTTCTTC. This sequence encodes CATSRSPDPSDEQFF.

The rearrangement uses TRBV29-1 and TRBJ1-2; TRBD1 matches 9 bases. The CDR3 contains 14 residues. The V and J ends lost 1 base and 4 bases, in that order; junction bases with no gene match: 4. Germline lookup yields CDR1 SQVTM and CDR2 ANQGSEA. The CDR3 DNA reads TGCAGCGTTGAAGGCCGACAGGGGGTCTATGGCTACACCTTC. Translation gives CSVEGRQGVYGYTF. Supplemented by reference TRBV29-1 and TRBJ1-2, the full variable domain reads SAVISQKPSRDICQRGTSLTIQCQVDSQVTMMFWYRQQPGQSLTLIATANQGSEATYESGFVIDKFPISRPNLTFSTLTVSNMSPEDSSIYLCSVEGRQGVYGYTFGSGTRLTVV.

The V call is TRBV5-6, the J call TRBJ2-3; no definite D call. This CDR3 region has 17 residues. The ends were cut back, 4 bases at V and 0 bases at J, with 18 bases in the middle. Germline V lookup: CDR1 SGHDT, CDR2 YYEEEE. CDR3 DNA sequence: TGTGCCAGCAGCATCCTACAGCGAGACGGTAGCACAGATACGCAGTATTTT. The encoded protein is CASSILQRDGSTDTQYF. Looking up the rest from reference TRBV5-6 and TRBJ2-3 gives the full variable domain: DAGVTQSPTHLIKTRGQQVTLRCSPKSGHDTVSWYQQALGQGPQFIFQYYEEEERQRGNFPDRFSGHQFPNYSSELNVNALLLGDSALYLCASSILQRDGSTDTQYFGPGTRLTVL.

Written as DNA, the CDR3 is TGTGCCAGCAGTGGTCTAGCGGGAGTCGCAGAGACCCAGTACTTC. Translation: CASSGLAGVAETQYF. The chain links TRBV2 to TRBJ2-5, with TRBD2 identical over 10 bases. Germline V gene lookup returns CDR1 SNHLY and CDR2 FYNNEI. This CDR3 region has 15 residues. The V and J ends lost 4 bases and 4 bases, in that order; junction bases with no gene match: 6.

The J gene is TRBJ2-7, the V gene TRBV28; no clear D. CDR3 length: 11 residues. Per germline, CDR1 MDHEN and CDR2 SYDVKM. V lost 8 bases and J 3 bases, leaving 8 bases between the germline ends. The CDR3 sequence is CASWSRYEQYF. In DNA form, the CDR3 reads TGTGCCAGCTGGTCCCGCTACGAGCAGTACTTC.

The rearrangement links TRBV18 to TRBJ1-1, with D possibly being TRBD1 (5 bases). This CDR3 comprises 14 residues. Germline CDR1 KGHSH, CDR2 LQKENI. V gave up 1 base and J gave up 4 bases, with 10 bases separating them. The CDR3 reads CASSPQGSITEAFF. The CDR3 DNA is TGTGCCAGCTCACCACAGGGGTCCATCACTGAAGCTTTCTTT.

This chain joins TRBV5-8 and TRBJ1-6; D gene uncertain. This CDR3 spans 13 amino acids. The germline V gene encodes CDR1 SGHTS and CDR2 YDEGEE. V was cut by 6 bases and J by 7 bases, with 11 bases left in between. In DNA, the CDR3 is TGTGCCAGCATCGGGGTTGTCAATTCACCCCTCCACTTT. Translating it yields CASIGVVNSPLHF.

The chain employs TRBV14 and TRBJ1-2; TRBD1 is a possible D gene (5 bases). The CDR3 runs to 12 residues. The V end was cut by 0 bases, the J end by 7 bases, with 6 bases between. Germline V gene data show CDR1 as SGHDN and CDR2 as FVKESK. The CDR3: CASSQDRGGYTF. The CDR3 DNA reads as TGTGCCAGCAGCCAAGATAGGGGTGGCTACACCTTC.

The chain links TRBV29-1 to TRBJ2-3, with D unclear. Looked up from germline, CDR1 is SQVTM and CDR2 is ANQGSEA. The CDR3 is 14 amino acids. The CDR3 here is CNNRSSDKTDTQYF. DNA of the CDR3: TGCAACAATCGGAGTTCCGACAAAACAGATACGCAGTATTTT.

The count of this clone is one. The chain carries TRBV10-3 and TRBJ2-3, with 8 bases fitting TRBD2. J gave up 1 base and V 3 bases, and 3 bases lay outside the gene matches. The CDR3 is made up of 15 amino acids. Germline CDR1 reads ENHRY; CDR2 reads SYGVKD. CDR3 bases: TGTGCCATCAGTGACTCACTAGCGGGCACAGATACGCAGTATTTT. Its translation: CAISDSLAGTDTQYF.

The CDR3 is CATRGSLGKQPQHF. The CDR3 bases are TGTGCCACCAGGGGGTCCTTAGGGAAACAGCCCCAGCATTTT. This chain uses TRBV19 with TRBJ1-5, with TRBD1 identical over 7 bases. The CDR3 runs to 14 residues. The V segment lost 10 bases and the J segment 7 bases; nucleotides outside the gene matches: 13. The germline gives CDR1 LNHDA, CDR2 SQIVND (reference sequence).

V usage is TRBV7-2 and J usage is TRBJ1-2; D call uncertain. In germline, CDR1 is SGHTA, CDR2 FQGNSA. This CDR3 is built from 13 residues. V was clipped by 5 bases and J by 7 bases, with 14 bases between them. CDR3 protein: CASSTTREGGYTF. The CDR3 DNA reads as TGTGCCAGCAGCACAACACGGGAGGGTGGCTACACCTTC.

The genes are TRBV29-1 and TRBJ1-1; 7 bases fit TRBD1. J gave up 1 base and V 4 bases, and 3 bases lay outside the gene matches. The CDR3 runs to 13 residues. CDR1 is SQVTM and CDR2 is ANQGSEA in the germline V gene. In DNA form, the CDR3 reads TGCAGCGTTGGGTCAGGGGGGAACACTGAAGCTTTCTTT. Its translation is CSVGSGGNTEAFF. Combining the CDR3 with reference TRBV29-1 and TRBJ1-1 gives the whole variable domain SAVISQKPSRDICQRGTSLTIQCQVDSQVTMMFWYRQQPGQSLTLIATANQGSEATYESGFVIDKFPISRPNLTFSTLTVSNMSPEDSSIYLCSVGSGGNTEAFFGQGTRLTVV.

The chain links TRBV27 to TRBJ1-1, with D possibly TRBD1 on 6 matching bases. Germline lookup yields CDR1 MNHEY and CDR2 SMNVEV (reference sequence). Trimming pared 2 bases from V and 1 base from J, leaving 8 bases between. The CDR3 covers 14 residues. CDR3 loop: CASSLAGANTEAFF. The CDR3 nucleotides are TGTGCCAGCAGTTTAGCGGGGGCGAACACTGAAGCTTTCTTT.

The CDR3, as DNA: TGTGCCAGCAGTGAATCCGGGACAGGGCCGAACTATGGCTACACCTTC. Translated, it gives CASSESGTGPNYGYTF. The V call is TRBV6-4, the J call TRBJ1-2, with TRBD1 matching 9 bases. The ends lost 3 bases at V and 2 bases at J; junction bases unmatched: 7. Germline values: CDR1 MRHNA, CDR2 SNTAGT. The CDR3 contains 16 residues.

V and J are TRBV6-1 and TRBJ2-5; a possible D gene is TRBD1 (6 bases). V was trimmed by 6 bases and J by 2 bases, leaving 10 bases between them. This CDR3 comprises 13 residues. The germline V gene encodes CDR1 MNHNS and CDR2 SASEGT. The CDR3 bases are TGTGCCAGCAGCAACACAGGGCAAGAGACCCAGTACTTC. It translates to CASSNTGQETQYF.

V is TRBV29-1 and J is TRBJ2-1; D unclear. The CDR3 is 13 residues long. The V and J ends lost 1 base and 5 bases respectively, with 9 bases between them. Germline-derived CDR1 and CDR2 are SQVTM and ANQGSEA. The CDR3 loop reads CSVEVYSNNEQFF. DNA of the CDR3: TGCAGCGTTGAAGTATACAGTAACAATGAGCAGTTCTTC.